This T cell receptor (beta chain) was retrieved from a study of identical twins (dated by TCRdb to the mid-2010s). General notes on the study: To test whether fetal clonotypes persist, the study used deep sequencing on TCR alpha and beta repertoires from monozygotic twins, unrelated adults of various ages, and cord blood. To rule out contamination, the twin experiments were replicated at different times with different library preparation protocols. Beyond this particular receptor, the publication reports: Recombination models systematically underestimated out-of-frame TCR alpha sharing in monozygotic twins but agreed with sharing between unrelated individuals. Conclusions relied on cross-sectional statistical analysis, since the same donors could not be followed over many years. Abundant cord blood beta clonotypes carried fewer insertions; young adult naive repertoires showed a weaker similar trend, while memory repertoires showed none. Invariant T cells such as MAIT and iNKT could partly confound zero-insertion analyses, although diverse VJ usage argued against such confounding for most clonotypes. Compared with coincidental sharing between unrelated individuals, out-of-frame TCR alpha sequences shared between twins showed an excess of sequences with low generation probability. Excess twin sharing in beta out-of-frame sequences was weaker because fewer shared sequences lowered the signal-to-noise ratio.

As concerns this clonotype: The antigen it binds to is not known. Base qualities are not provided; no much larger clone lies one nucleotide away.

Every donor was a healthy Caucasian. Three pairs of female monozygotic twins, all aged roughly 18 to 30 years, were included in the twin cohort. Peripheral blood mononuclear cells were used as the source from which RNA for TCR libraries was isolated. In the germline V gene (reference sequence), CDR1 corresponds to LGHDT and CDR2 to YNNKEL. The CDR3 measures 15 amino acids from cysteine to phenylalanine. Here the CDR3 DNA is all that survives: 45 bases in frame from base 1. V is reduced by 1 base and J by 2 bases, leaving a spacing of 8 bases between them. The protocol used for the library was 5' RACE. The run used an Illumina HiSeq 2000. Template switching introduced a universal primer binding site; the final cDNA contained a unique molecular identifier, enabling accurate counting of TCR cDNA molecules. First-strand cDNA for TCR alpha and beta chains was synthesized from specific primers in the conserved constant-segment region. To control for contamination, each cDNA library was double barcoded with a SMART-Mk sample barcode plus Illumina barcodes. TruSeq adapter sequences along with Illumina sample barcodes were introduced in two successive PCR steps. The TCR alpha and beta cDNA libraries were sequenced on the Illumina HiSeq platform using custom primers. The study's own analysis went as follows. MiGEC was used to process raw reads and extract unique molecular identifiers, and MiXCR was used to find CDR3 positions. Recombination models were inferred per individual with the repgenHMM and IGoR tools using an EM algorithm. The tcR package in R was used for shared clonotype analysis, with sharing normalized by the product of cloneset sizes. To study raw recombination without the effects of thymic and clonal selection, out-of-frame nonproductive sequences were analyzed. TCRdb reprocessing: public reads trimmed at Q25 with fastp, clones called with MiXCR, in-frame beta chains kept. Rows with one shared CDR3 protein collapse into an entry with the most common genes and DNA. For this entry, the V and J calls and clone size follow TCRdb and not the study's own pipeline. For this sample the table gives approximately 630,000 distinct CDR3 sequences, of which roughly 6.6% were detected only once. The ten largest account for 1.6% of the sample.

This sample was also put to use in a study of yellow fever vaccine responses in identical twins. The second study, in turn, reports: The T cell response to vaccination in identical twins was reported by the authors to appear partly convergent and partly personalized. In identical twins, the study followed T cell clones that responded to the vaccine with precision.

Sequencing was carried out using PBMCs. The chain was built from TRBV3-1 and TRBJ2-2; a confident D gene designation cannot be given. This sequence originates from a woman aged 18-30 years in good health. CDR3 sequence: CASSQGHANTGELFF. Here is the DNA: TGTGCCAGCAGCCAAGGGCACGCTAACACCGGGGAGCTGTTTTTT.